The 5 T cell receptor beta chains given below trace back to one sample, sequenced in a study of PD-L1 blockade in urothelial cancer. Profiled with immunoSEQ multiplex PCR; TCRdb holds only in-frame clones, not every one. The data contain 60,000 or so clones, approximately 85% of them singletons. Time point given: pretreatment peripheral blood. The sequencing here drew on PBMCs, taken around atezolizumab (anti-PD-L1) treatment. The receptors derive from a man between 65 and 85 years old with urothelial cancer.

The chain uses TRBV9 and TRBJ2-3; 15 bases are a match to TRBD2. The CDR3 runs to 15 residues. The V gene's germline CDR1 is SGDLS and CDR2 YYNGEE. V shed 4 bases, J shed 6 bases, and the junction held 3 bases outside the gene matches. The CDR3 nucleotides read TGTGCCAGCAGCCCCGGGACTAGCGGGAGGGATACGCAGTATTTT. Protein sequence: CASSPGTSGRDTQYF.

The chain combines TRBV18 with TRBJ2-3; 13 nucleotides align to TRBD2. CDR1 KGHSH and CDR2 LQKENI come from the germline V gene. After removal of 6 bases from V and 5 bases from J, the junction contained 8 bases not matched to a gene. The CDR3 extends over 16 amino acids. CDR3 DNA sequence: TGTGCCAGCTCCACGACTAGCGGGAGGATAGGAGATACGCAGTATTTT. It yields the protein CASSTTSGRIGDTQYF.

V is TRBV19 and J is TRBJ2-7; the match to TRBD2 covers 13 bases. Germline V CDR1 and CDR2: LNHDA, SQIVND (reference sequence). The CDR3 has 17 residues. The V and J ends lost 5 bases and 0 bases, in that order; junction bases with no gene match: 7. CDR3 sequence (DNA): TGTGCCAGTAGTTCGGGACTAGCGGGGTCGCGCTCCTACGAGCAGTACTTC. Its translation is CASSSGLAGSRSYEQYF.

The CDR3 is CASSYGSTEAFF. CDR3 in DNA: TGTGCCAGCAGTTACGGGAGCACTGAAGCTTTCTTT. The rearrangement joins TRBV6-5 to TRBJ1-1; D ambiguous. The CDR3 consists of 12 residues. Germline V gene data show CDR1 as MNHEY and CDR2 as SVGAGI. V gave up 2 bases and J gave up 4 bases, with 5 bases separating them.

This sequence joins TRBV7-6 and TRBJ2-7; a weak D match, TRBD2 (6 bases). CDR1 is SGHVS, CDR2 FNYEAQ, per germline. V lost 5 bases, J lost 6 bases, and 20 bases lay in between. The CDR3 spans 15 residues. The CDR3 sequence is CASSPASRGSGEQYF. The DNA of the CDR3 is TGTGCCAGCAGCCCTGCCTCGCGGGGATCGGGCGAGCAGTACTTC.